The 4 T cell receptor beta chains below were found in one sample sequenced in a study of OX40 agonist ivuxolimab in advanced cancers. Produced via immunoSEQ multiplex PCR; TCRdb's table is partial and in-frame only. The sample shows around 7,000 clones, around 70% of them seen only once. The sequences come from CD4+ or CD8+ T cells sorted from blood, collected in a trial of the OX40 agonist ivuxolimab. These receptors were taken from an adult with an advanced solid tumor such as melanoma, head and neck, liver or kidney cancer.

By its share, this clone is medium-sized. The chain recombines TRBV4-1 with TRBJ1-1; D call uncertain. Germline CDR1 MGHRA, CDR2 YSYEKL. This CDR3 has 14 residues. V was shortened by 3 bases and J by 1 base, with 9 bases between the two germline ends. CDR3 loop: CASSQPDPNTEAFF. The CDR3 coding sequence is TGCGCCAGCAGCCAGCCGGACCCGAACACTGAAGCTTTCTTT.

This clone was counted only a few times. The chain recombines TRBV19 with TRBJ2-7, with 7 bases identical to TRBD1. J gave up 2 bases and V 3 bases, and 10 bases lay outside the gene matches. This CDR3 spans 16 amino acids. CDR1 and CDR2 from the germline V gene are LNHDA and SQIVND (reference sequence). The CDR3, as DNA: TGTGCCAGTAGTATCTCCTTGGGACAGATCACCTACGAGCAGTACTTC. Protein: CASSISLGQITYEQYF.

The CDR3 DNA reads TGTGCCAGCAGCGTGGGGACCTCCACTTGGGAGGAGCAGTACTTC. Translated: CASSVGTSTWEEQYF. J is TRBJ2-7 and V is TRBV9; D could derive from TRBD1 or TRBD2 (5 bases each). Trimming took 2 bases from V and 7 from J, leaving 19 bases between them. This CDR3 has 15 amino acids. Germline V CDR1 and CDR2: SGDLS, YYNGEE.

The V call is TRBV9, the J call TRBJ2-1, with 8 bases that match TRBD2. The trim removed 3 bases at V and 0 bases at J, leaving 2 bases unmatched. The germline CDR1 and CDR2 sequences are SGDLS and YYNGEE. The length of the CDR3 is 15 residues. The CDR3 spells CASSESGGSYNEQFF. The CDR3 DNA follows: TGTGCCAGCAGCGAAAGCGGGGGCTCCTACAATGAGCAGTTCTTC.